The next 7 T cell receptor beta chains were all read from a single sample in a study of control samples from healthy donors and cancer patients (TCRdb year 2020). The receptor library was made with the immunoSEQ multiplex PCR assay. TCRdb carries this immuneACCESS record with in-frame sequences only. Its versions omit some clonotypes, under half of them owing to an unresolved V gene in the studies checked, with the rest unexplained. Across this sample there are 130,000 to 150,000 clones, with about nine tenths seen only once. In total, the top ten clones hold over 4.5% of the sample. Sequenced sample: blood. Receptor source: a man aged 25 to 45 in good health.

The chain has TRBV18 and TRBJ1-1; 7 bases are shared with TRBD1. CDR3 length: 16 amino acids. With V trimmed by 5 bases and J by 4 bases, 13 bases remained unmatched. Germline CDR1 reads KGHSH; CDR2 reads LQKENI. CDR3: CASSEGQATRGTEAFF. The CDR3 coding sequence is TGTGCCAGCTCAGAAGGACAGGCCACGCGGGGCACTGAAGCTTTCTTT.

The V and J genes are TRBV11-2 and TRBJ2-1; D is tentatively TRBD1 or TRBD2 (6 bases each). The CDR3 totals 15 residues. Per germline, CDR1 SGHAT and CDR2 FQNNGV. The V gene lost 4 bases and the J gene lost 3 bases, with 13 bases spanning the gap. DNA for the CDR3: TGTGCCAGCAGCTGGGAGGTGGGACACTACAATGAGCAGTTCTTC. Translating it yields CASSWEVGHYNEQFF.

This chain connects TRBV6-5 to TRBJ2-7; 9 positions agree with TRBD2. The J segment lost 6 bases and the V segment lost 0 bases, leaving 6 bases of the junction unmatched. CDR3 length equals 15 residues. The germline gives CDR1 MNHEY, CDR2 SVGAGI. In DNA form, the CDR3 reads TGTGCCAGCAGTTACTCGAAGCTAGCGGGAACCGAGCAGTACTTC. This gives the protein CASSYSKLAGTEQYF.

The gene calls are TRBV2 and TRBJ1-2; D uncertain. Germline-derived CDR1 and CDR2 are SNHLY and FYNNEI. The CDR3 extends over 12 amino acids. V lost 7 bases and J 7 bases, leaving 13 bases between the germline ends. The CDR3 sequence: CASTTELGGYTF. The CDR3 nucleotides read TGTGCCAGCACTACGGAACTAGGTGGCTACACCTTC.

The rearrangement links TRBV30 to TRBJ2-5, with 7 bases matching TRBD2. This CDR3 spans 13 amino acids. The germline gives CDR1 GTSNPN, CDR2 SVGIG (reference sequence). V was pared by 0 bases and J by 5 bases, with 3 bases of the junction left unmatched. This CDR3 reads CAWSVRAGETQYF. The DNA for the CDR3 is TGTGCCTGGAGTGTACGAGCGGGGGAGACCCAGTACTTC.

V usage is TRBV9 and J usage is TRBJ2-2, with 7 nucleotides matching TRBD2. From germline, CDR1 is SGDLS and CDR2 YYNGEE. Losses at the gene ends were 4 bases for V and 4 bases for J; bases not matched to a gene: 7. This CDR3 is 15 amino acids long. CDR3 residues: CASSTTSEGTGELFF. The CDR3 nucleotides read TGTGCCAGCAGCACCACTAGCGAGGGCACCGGGGAGCTGTTTTTT.

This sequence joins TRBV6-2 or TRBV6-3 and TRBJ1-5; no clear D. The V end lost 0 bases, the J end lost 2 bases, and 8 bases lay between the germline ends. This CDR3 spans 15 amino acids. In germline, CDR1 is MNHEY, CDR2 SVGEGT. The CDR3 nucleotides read TGTGCCAGCAGTTACTCGAACAATCGCAATCAGCCCCAGCATTTT. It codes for CASSYSNNRNQPQHF.